The T cell receptor (beta chain) under discussion was sequenced for a study of lymphopenia after photon versus proton radiotherapy. Germline lookup yields CDR1 SGHNT and CDR2 YENEEA. CDR3 length equals 15 residues. Trimming took off 6 bases at V and 0 bases at J, with 14 bases between the two ends. TCRdb's copy holds only in-frame clones and misses some; the assay was immunoSEQ multiplex PCR. The table includes about 58,000 clones, roughly 80% detected once. This chain connects TRBV11-3 to TRBJ1-1; D is possibly TRBD1 (5 bases). The specimen comprised peripheral blood, sampled from a patient treated with proton-based radiotherapy. The receptor was derived from a man in his 60s with pancreatic cancer. The CDR3 nucleotides read TGTGCCAGCAGAGGCGGTGACAGAATGAACACTGAAGCTTTCTTT. It translates to CASRGGDRMNTEAFF.